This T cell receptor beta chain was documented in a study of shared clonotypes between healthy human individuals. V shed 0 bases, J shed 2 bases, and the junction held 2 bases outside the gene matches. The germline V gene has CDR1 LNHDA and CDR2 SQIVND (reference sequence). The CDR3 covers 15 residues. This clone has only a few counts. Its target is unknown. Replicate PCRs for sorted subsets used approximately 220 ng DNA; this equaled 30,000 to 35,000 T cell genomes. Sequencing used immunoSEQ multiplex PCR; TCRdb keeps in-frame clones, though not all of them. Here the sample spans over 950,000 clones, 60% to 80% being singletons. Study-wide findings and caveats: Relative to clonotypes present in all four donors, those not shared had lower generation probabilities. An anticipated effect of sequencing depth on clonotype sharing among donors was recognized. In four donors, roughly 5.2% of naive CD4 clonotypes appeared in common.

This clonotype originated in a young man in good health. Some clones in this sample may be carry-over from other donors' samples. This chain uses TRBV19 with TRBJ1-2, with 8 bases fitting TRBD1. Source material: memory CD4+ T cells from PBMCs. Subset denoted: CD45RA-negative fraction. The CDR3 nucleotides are TGTGCCAGTAGTATAGATGCAGGGGGCAACTATGGCTACACCTTC. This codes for CASSIDAGGNYGYTF.